The rows below give T cell receptor beta chains drawn from one sample of a study of shared clonotypes between healthy human individuals. TCRdb's copy holds only in-frame clones and misses some; the assay was immunoSEQ multiplex PCR. The sample consists of millions of clones, 90% to 95% of them appearing once. Sequencing was carried out using naive CD4+ T cells sorted from blood. These receptors were taken from a man between 18 and 35 years old in good health. CDR3s include the opening cysteine and the closing phenylalanine or tryptophan. A D gene is named only where the DNA matches it firmly. Expanded clones are given a class, and other clones once, few, many or no size at all.

length	V	J	size	D	DNA	CDR3
15	TRBV7-2	TRBJ1-5	.	TRBD1	TGTGCCAGCAGCTGGGGACAGAGTAACAATCAGCCCCAGCATTTT	CASSWGQSNNQPQHF
21	TRBV7-6	TRBJ2-3	.	TRBD2	TGTGCCAGCAGCTTTCCCTCCTCCCCTGGACTAGCGGGAGGATCCACAGATACGCAGTATTTT	CASSFPSSPGLAGGSTDTQYF
14	TRBV28	TRBJ1-2	.	.	TGTGCCAGCAGTTTAGCTGATTTCGGCTATGGCTACACCTTC	CASSLADFGYGYTF
13	TRBV9	TRBJ2-3	.	.	TGTGCCAGCAGCGTAGGCCCTGGAGATACGCAGTATTTT	CASSVGPGDTQYF
15	TRBV5-6	TRBJ1-5	.	TRBD1	TGTGCCAGCAGCGGCCGGGACAGGGGCAATCAGCCCCAGCATTTT	CASSGRDRGNQPQHF
18	TRBV7-9	TRBJ1-4	.	.	TGTGCCAGCAGCCAGCAGAGGGGCAGAGTATCAACTAATGAAAAACTGTTTTTT	CASSQQRGRVSTNEKLFF
18	TRBV10-1	TRBJ2-4	.	.	TGCGCCAGCAGTGAGTCGAGAAATAGTGCCCTAGCCAAAAACATTCAGTACTTC	CASSESRNSALAKNIQYF
13	TRBV2	TRBJ1-3	.	.	TGTGCCAGCGCAGGAAGCTCTGGAAACACCATATATTTT	CASAGSSGNTIYF
16	TRBV7-9	TRBJ2-7	.	.	TGTGCCAGCAGCTTAGGGACATCCTTAAGCTCCTACGAGCAGTACTTC	CASSLGTSLSSYEQYF
12	TRBV5-6	TRBJ1-2	.	.	TGTGCCAGCAGCTTGTGGGGGGATGGCTACACCTTC	CASSLWGDGYTF
12	TRBV2	TRBJ2-5	.	.	TGTGCCAGCAGTGGGACAAAAGAGACCCAGTACTTC	CASSGTKETQYF
14	TRBV5-1	TRBJ2-5	.	TRBD1	TGCGCCAGCAGCAACACAGGGGGCGGAGAGACCCAGTACTTC	CASSNTGGGETQYF
14	TRBV7-6	TRBJ1-2	.	TRBD1	TGTGCCAGCAGCCCGAGGACAGGGAACTATGGCTACACCTTC	CASSPRTGNYGYTF
15	TRBV10-3	TRBJ1-6	.	TRBD1	TGTGCCATCAGTGAGTCCGGGACAGGATCTTCACCCCTCCACTTT	CAISESGTGSSPLHF
14	TRBV6-5	TRBJ2-3	.	.	TGTGCCAGCAAGTACGGGAACTTCGCAGATACGCAGTATTTT	CASKYGNFADTQYF
12	TRBV6-1	TRBJ1-1	.	.	TGTGCCAGCAATGTAGGGAACACTGAAGCTTTCTTT	CASNVGNTEAFF
16	TRBV7-3	TRBJ2-3	.	.	TGTGCCAGCAGCTTAGGGGACCGAAAACGCGCAGATACGCAGTATTTT	CASSLGDRKRADTQYF
14	TRBV5-1	TRBJ1-1	.	TRBD1	TGCGCCAGCAGCTTCGGACAGGGGGGAACTGAAGCTTTCTTT	CASSFGQGGTEAFF
15	TRBV5-1	TRBJ1-6	.	.	TGCGCCAGCAGCTTGGTAGGGGGAAATAATTCACCCCTCCACTTT	CASSLVGGNNSPLHF
12	TRBV2	TRBJ2-3	once	.	TGTGCCAGCAGGGCGGGGGCGGATACGCAGTATTTT	CASRAGADTQYF
13	TRBV9	TRBJ1-6	.	.	TGTGCCAGCAGCCCACTCAATTCTTCACCCCTCCACTTT	CASSPLNSSPLHF
13	TRBV9	TRBJ1-5	.	.	TGTGCCAGCAGCGTAGGAGGCAGTCAGCCCCAGCATTTT	CASSVGGSQPQHF
14	TRBV18	TRBJ2-7	.	.	TGTGCCAGCTCCCCTCCAGCGTACACCTACGAGCAGTACTTC	CASSPPAYTYEQYF
14	TRBV7-2	TRBJ2-3	.	.	TGTGCCAGCAGCCGGGACCGACAGGCAGATACGCAGTATTTT	CASSRDRQADTQYF
16	TRBV6-6	TRBJ2-3	.	.	TGTGCCAGCAGTTACTCGAGGACAGCAGGCACAGATACGCAGTATTTT	CASSYSRTAGTDTQYF
15	TRBV29-1	TRBJ2-3	.	.	TGCAGCGTTCCCGGGACTTCCCCGGCAGGAGATACGCAGTATTTT	CSVPGTSPAGDTQYF
16	TRBV11-2	TRBJ2-2	.	.	TGTGCCAGCCGGGGGATTAAGGGCGCGAACACCGGGGAGCTGTTTTTT	CASRGIKGANTGELFF
16	TRBV5-6	TRBJ2-3	once	TRBD2	TGTGCCAGCAGCTTGAGGACGGGGGGACGCACAGATACGCAGTATTTT	CASSLRTGGRTDTQYF
14	TRBV16	TRBJ1-2	.	TRBD1	TGTGCCAGCACCCCAGCGGACAGGGTAAGCGGCTACACCTTC	CASTPADRVSGYTF
14	TRBV6-6	TRBJ1-2	.	.	TGTGCCAGCACTATTCCCGGGGGGTACTATGGCTACACCTTC	CASTIPGGYYGYTF
15	TRBV6-5	TRBJ2-6	.	.	TGTGCCAGCAGTTATCAGGGCTCTGGGGCCAACGTCCTGACTTTC	CASSYQGSGANVLTF
12	TRBV7-9	TRBJ1-2	.	.	TGTGCCAGCAGCTCCGGCCTATATGGCTACACCTTC	CASSSGLYGYTF
16	TRBV10-3	TRBJ2-3	.	.	TGTGCCGTCACCCCGAGGGGGGGCTTCAACACAGATACGCAGTATTTT	CAVTPRGGFNTDTQYF
16	TRBV5-1	TRBJ2-1	.	.	TGCGCCAGCAGCTTGGATCCGGTGGATTCCTACAATGAGCAGTTCTTC	CASSLDPVDSYNEQFF
16	TRBV4-1	TRBJ1-6	.	.	TGCGCCAGCAGCCAAGAGGGGGGCTCGGATAATTCACCCCTCCACTTT	CASSQEGGSDNSPLHF